A single sample gave rise to the 8 T cell receptor beta chains below, sequenced in a study of blood T cell repertoires in COVID-19 (dated by TCRdb to about 2020). The library was prepared using the immunoSEQ multiplex PCR assay. The source is immuneACCESS, and TCRdb retained only in-frame sequences with V and J called. Part of the clones is not carried over; for the studies checked, unresolved V genes explain less than half of this, and the remainder is unexplained. The table for this sample lists roughly 390,000 clones; about 87% of them were counted only once. Of the sample, 10% is held by the ten largest clones. The specimen sequenced was peripheral blood. All receptors derive from a woman under 40 with COVID-19, enrolled during active disease.

The sample holds one count of this clone. The chain links TRBV28 to TRBJ2-2, with D possibly TRBD2 on 5 matching bases. Germline loops: CDR1 MDHEN, CDR2 SYDVKM. V dropped 2 bases and J dropped 2 bases, with 6 bases sitting between them. The CDR3 runs 14 residues. The CDR3 loop is CASSLLANTGELFF. CDR3 DNA sequence: TGTGCCAGCAGTTTACTAGCTAACACCGGGGAGCTGTTTTTT. The full variable domain, in which reference TRBV28 and TRBJ2-2 provide the parts outside the CDR3, is DVKVTQSSRYLVKRTGEKVFLECVQDMDHENMFWYRQDPGLGLRLIYFSYDVKMKEKGDIPEGYSVSREKKERFSLILESASTNQTSMYLCASSLLANTGELFFGEGSRLTVL.

The chain is built from TRBV12-3 or TRBV12-4 and TRBJ2-7, with D possibly TRBD1 on 5 matching bases. The V gene lost 3 bases and the J gene lost 1 base, with 7 bases spanning the gap. The CDR3 sequence is 13 residues long. The CDR3 coding sequence is TGTGCCAGCAGTTTGGGGCAGTCCTACGAGCAGTACTTC. Translated: CASSLGQSYEQYF.

Concerning this clone itself: Other DNA sequences from this sample encode an identical CDR3 as well. This chain joins TRBV9 and TRBJ2-7; D uncertain. From germline, CDR1 is SGDLS and CDR2 YYNGEE. Trimming removed 4 bases from V and 4 bases from J, with 9 bases in between. The CDR3 extends over 12 amino acids. The CDR3 reads CASSPSGYEQYF. Here the CDR3 DNA reads TGTGCCAGCAGCCCCTCAGGTTACGAGCAGTACTTC.

The V call is TRBV9, the J call TRBJ2-5, with D maybe TRBD2 (5 bases). Trimming cost V 4 bases and J 2 bases, with 9 bases left between them. The CDR3 is made up of 13 amino acids. In germline, CDR1 is SGDLS, CDR2 YYNGEE. The chain's CDR3 is CASSLRDQETQYF. CDR3 bases: TGTGCCAGCAGCTTGAGGGATCAAGAGACCCAGTACTTC. Looking up the rest from reference TRBV9 and TRBJ2-5 gives the full variable domain: DSGVTQTPKHLITATGQRVTLRCSPRSGDLSVYWYQQSLDQGLQFLIQYYNGEERAKGNILERFSAQQFPDLHSELNLSSLELGDSALYFCASSLRDQETQYFGPGTRLLVL.

This chain joins TRBV4-3 and TRBJ2-3; TRBD2 matches at 7 bases. With V trimmed by 0 bases and J by 6 bases, 6 bases remained unmatched. Per the germline V gene, CDR1 is LGHNA and CDR2 is YSLEER. The CDR3 totals 15 residues. This CDR3 reads CASSQDLTSVDTQYF. The CDR3 bases are TGCGCCAGCAGCCAAGATTTAACTAGCGTGGATACGCAGTATTTT.

This chain links TRBV27 with TRBJ1-4; the D is unclear. Germline values: CDR1 MNHEY, CDR2 SMNVEV (reference sequence). The CDR3 contains 12 residues. Trimming took off 6 bases at V and 5 bases at J, with 7 bases between the two ends. The CDR3 coding sequence is TGTGCCAGCAGGACATCAAATGAAAAACTGTTTTTT. It encodes CASRTSNEKLFF.

The rearrangement joins TRBV6-2 or TRBV6-3 to TRBJ2-7; D remains unclear. The CDR3 covers 12 residues. The V and J ends lost 2 bases and 3 bases respectively, with 5 bases between them. In germline, CDR1 is MNHEY, CDR2 SVGEGT. CDR3 residues: CASSYTFYEQYF. CDR3 DNA sequence: TGTGCCAGCAGTTACACTTTCTACGAGCAGTACTTC.

V gene TRBV25-1 combines with J gene TRBJ2-1; 8 bases agree with TRBD2. The germline V gene encodes CDR1 MGHDK and CDR2 SYGVNS. J lost 4 bases, V lost 3 bases, and 8 bases had no gene match. The CDR3 is 16 residues long. In nucleotides, the CDR3 is TGTGCCAGCAGTGAGAGGGCTAGCGGGTATTACAATGAGCAGTTCTTC. It encodes CASSERASGYYNEQFF.